The TCR beta chain under discussion was sequenced for a study of cytomegalovirus exposure and HLA in healthy donors. Study in general: The roughly 100 million unique TCR beta sequences, from about 190 million T cells, were found by an earlier analysis.

This PCR relied on a set of 60 Vbeta primers and 13 Jbeta primers. Repertoires were generated with immunoSEQ multiplex PCR, while TCRdb's copy carries only in-frame clones and drops some. This sample's table reports over 120,000 clones. Overall study findings and caveats: After further analysis at a later stage, some 15,000 TCR beta sequences were associated with HLA alleles at 0.05 false discovery rate. In a later analysis, compared with equally common non-associated chains, HLA-associated beta chains were more expanded.

Notes on this clone: The antigen is not known.

V dropped 3 bases and J dropped 1 base, with 12 bases sitting between them. CDR3 length: 14 residues. CDR1 GTSNPN and CDR2 SVGIG come from the germline V gene (reference sequence). The sequence derives from a male donor in good health and CMV-seronegative. Source material: PBMCs. The chain employs TRBV30 and TRBJ1-1; possibly TRBD1 for D (5 bases). The CDR3 reads CAWRPGRWNTEAFF. The CDR3 DNA follows: TGTGCCTGGAGGCCAGGGCGTTGGAACACTGAAGCTTTCTTT.